The rows below give T cell receptor beta chains drawn from one sample of a study of shared clonotypes between healthy human individuals. Only in-frame clones appear in the TCRdb table, and some are missing; sequencing was by immunoSEQ multiplex PCR. The sample holds nearly 750,000 clones, roughly two thirds seen once. The sample consisted of memory CD4+ T cells sorted from blood. These receptors all come from a woman in her thirties in good health. The CDR3 runs from the conserved cysteine through the conserved F or W. D genes are given only for firm matches. Rows give clone size only sometimes, using once, few, many, or a class for an expanded clone.

d_gene: TRBD2
abundance: NA
j_gene: TRBJ2-3
v_gene: TRBV6-1
CDR3aa: CASSETSGGDTQYF
CDR3nt: TGTGCCAGCAGTGAAACTAGCGGAGGAGATACGCAGTATTTT

d_gene: NA
abundance: NA
j_gene: TRBJ2-5
v_gene: TRBV11-2
CDR3aa: CASSLGTYEEQYF
CDR3nt: TGTGCCAGCAGCTTAGGAACGTATGAAGAGCAGTACTTC

d_gene: NA
abundance: NA
j_gene: TRBJ2-7
v_gene: TRBV5-1
CDR3aa: CASSLYTGSYEQYF
CDR3nt: TGCGCCAGCAGCTTATACACAGGATCCTACGAGCAGTACTTC

d_gene: NA
abundance: NA
j_gene: TRBJ1-3
v_gene: TRBV27
CDR3aa: CASSLDPSGNTIYF
CDR3nt: TGTGCCAGCAGCTTGGACCCCTCTGGAAACACCATATATTTT

d_gene: NA
abundance: many
j_gene: TRBJ2-3
v_gene: TRBV25-1
CDR3aa: CASSEFGEAELNTDTQYF
CDR3nt: TGTGCCAGCAGTGAATTTGGGGAGGCAGAGCTAAACACAGATACGCAGTATTTT

d_gene: TRBD1
abundance: NA
j_gene: TRBJ2-2
v_gene: TRBV5-4
CDR3aa: CASSSLDRAGLFF
CDR3nt: TGTGCCAGCAGCTCATTGGACAGGGCCGGATTGTTTTTT

d_gene: NA
abundance: NA
j_gene: TRBJ2-1
v_gene: TRBV11-1
CDR3aa: CASSFSTGINEQFF
CDR3nt: TGTGCCAGCAGCTTCTCGACTGGAATTAATGAGCAGTTCTTC

d_gene: NA
abundance: NA
j_gene: TRBJ2-2
v_gene: TRBV2
CDR3aa: CASSETTGELFF
CDR3nt: TGTGCCAGCAGTGAAACCACCGGGGAGCTGTTTTTT

d_gene: TRBD1
abundance: NA
j_gene: TRBJ2-2
v_gene: TRBV28
CDR3aa: CASSYTPGQGVSTGELFF
CDR3nt: TGTGCCAGCAGTTACACTCCGGGACAGGGGGTTAGTACCGGGGAGCTGTTTTTT

d_gene: NA
abundance: many
j_gene: TRBJ1-2
v_gene: TRBV10-2
CDR3aa: CASTGGTPNYGYTF
CDR3nt: TGCGCCAGCACGGGCGGAACTCCGAACTATGGCTACACCTTC

d_gene: TRBD2
abundance: once
j_gene: TRBJ2-7
v_gene: TRBV19
CDR3aa: CASSIDGSGSLGEQYF
CDR3nt: TGTGCCAGTAGTATAGACGGTAGCGGGAGCCTTGGAGAGCAGTACTTC

d_gene: TRBD2
abundance: once
j_gene: TRBJ2-7
v_gene: TRBV6-1
CDR3aa: CASSRASGKQYF
CDR3nt: TGTGCCAGCAGTCGGGCTAGCGGAAAGCAGTACTTC

d_gene: TRBD1
abundance: NA
j_gene: TRBJ2-1
v_gene: TRBV7-9
CDR3aa: CASSSTGARSYNEQFF
CDR3nt: TGTGCCAGCAGCTCTACAGGGGCTAGATCCTACAATGAGCAGTTCTTC

d_gene: TRBD1
abundance: NA
j_gene: TRBJ2-2
v_gene: TRBV30
CDR3aa: CAWSRTGGPTGELFF
CDR3nt: TGTGCCTGGAGCCGGACAGGGGGCCCCACCGGGGAGCTGTTTTTT

d_gene: TRBD2
abundance: NA
j_gene: TRBJ2-1
v_gene: TRBV9
CDR3aa: CASSVEIAGEIDEQFF
CDR3nt: TGTGCCAGCAGCGTAGAAATAGCGGGAGAAATAGATGAGCAGTTCTTC

d_gene: NA
abundance: few
j_gene: TRBJ1-1
v_gene: TRBV10-1
CDR3aa: CASSRARGNTEAFF
CDR3nt: TGCGCCAGCAGTCGAGCGAGGGGAAACACTGAAGCTTTCTTT

d_gene: TRBD1
abundance: NA
j_gene: TRBJ2-7
v_gene: TRBV28
CDR3aa: CASRPTGTGEYEQYF
CDR3nt: TGTGCCAGCAGACCCACCGGGACAGGGGAGTACGAGCAGTACTTC

d_gene: TRBD1
abundance: once
j_gene: TRBJ2-7
v_gene: TRBV18
CDR3aa: CASSPRTGEDEQYF
CDR3nt: TGTGCCAGCTCACCGAGGACAGGGGAGGACGAGCAGTACTTC

d_gene: TRBD2
abundance: NA
j_gene: TRBJ2-5
v_gene: TRBV9
CDR3aa: CASKPGLAGGRQETQYF
CDR3nt: TGTGCCAGCAAGCCGGGACTAGCGGGAGGGCGCCAAGAGACCCAGTACTTC

d_gene: TRBD1
abundance: NA
j_gene: TRBJ2-3
v_gene: TRBV27
CDR3aa: CASSVYRGLYTDTQYF
CDR3nt: TGTGCCAGCAGTGTTTACAGGGGGCTCTACACAGATACGCAGTATTTT

d_gene: TRBD2
abundance: NA
j_gene: TRBJ2-7
v_gene: TRBV11-2
CDR3aa: CASSSWREGFSYEQYF
CDR3nt: TGTGCCAGCAGTTCCTGGCGGGAGGGCTTTAGCTACGAGCAGTACTTC

d_gene: NA
abundance: NA
j_gene: TRBJ1-4
v_gene: TRBV2
CDR3aa: CASSPQGEKLFF
CDR3nt: TGTGCCAGCAGTCCCCAAGGGGAAAAACTGTTTTTT

d_gene: NA
abundance: NA
j_gene: TRBJ2-5
v_gene: TRBV7-8
CDR3aa: CASSSGNPLETQYF
CDR3nt: TGTGCCAGCAGCAGTGGGAACCCCCTTGAGACCCAGTACTTC

d_gene: NA
abundance: NA
j_gene: TRBJ2-5
v_gene: TRBV19
CDR3aa: CASSEGYWETQYF
CDR3nt: TGTGCCAGTAGTGAGGGGTATTGGGAGACCCAGTACTTC

d_gene: NA
abundance: NA
j_gene: TRBJ1-4
v_gene: TRBV29-1
CDR3aa: CSVVVFNEKLFF
CDR3nt: TGCAGCGTTGTGGTGTTTAACGAAAAACTGTTTTTT

d_gene: NA
abundance: NA
j_gene: TRBJ2-1
v_gene: TRBV6-5
CDR3aa: CASSLGQPSLNEQFF
CDR3nt: TGTGCCAGCAGTTTGGGACAACCCTCCCTCAATGAGCAGTTCTTC

d_gene: NA
abundance: NA
j_gene: TRBJ2-3
v_gene: TRBV5-1
CDR3aa: CASTFGPGVGGDTQYF
CDR3nt: NA

d_gene: TRBD1
abundance: NA
j_gene: TRBJ1-5
v_gene: TRBV10-3
CDR3aa: CAISGTGGGQPQHF
CDR3nt: TGTGCCATCAGTGGGACAGGGGGCGGGCAGCCCCAGCATTTT

d_gene: NA
abundance: NA
j_gene: TRBJ2-5
v_gene: TRBV7-7
CDR3aa: CASSSTGSSETQYF
CDR3nt: TGTGCCAGCAGCTCCACCGGCTCCTCTGAGACCCAGTACTTC

d_gene: TRBD2
abundance: NA
j_gene: TRBJ2-5
v_gene: TRBV30
CDR3aa: CAWRRGRAWQETQYF
CDR3nt: TGTGCCTGGAGACGCGGGAGGGCATGGCAAGAGACCCAGTACTTC

d_gene: NA
abundance: NA
j_gene: TRBJ1-4
v_gene: TRBV12-2
CDR3aa: CASRSVHLSRTVATNEKLFF
CDR3nt: TGTGCAAGTCGCTCAGTTCATCTATCCCGGACCGTTGCAACTAATGAAAAACTGTTTTTT

d_gene: NA
abundance: NA
j_gene: TRBJ2-5
v_gene: TRBV4-1
CDR3aa: CASSQTELQETQYF
CDR3nt: TGCGCCAGCAGCCAGACGGAGCTCCAAGAGACCCAGTACTTC

d_gene: TRBD1
abundance: NA
j_gene: TRBJ1-1
v_gene: TRBV11-2
CDR3aa: CASSRTGKQTEAFF
CDR3nt: TGTGCCAGCAGCCGGACAGGGAAGCAGACTGAAGCTTTCTTT

d_gene: TRBD1
abundance: NA
j_gene: TRBJ1-2
v_gene: TRBV5-4
CDR3aa: CASSTGTAINNNYGYTF
CDR3nt: TGTGCCAGCAGCACCGGGACAGCTATAAATAATAACTATGGCTACACCTTC

d_gene: TRBD1
abundance: NA
j_gene: TRBJ2-1
v_gene: TRBV30
CDR3aa: CAWSRGRTGGDEQFF
CDR3nt: TGTGCCTGGAGTCGGGGGAGGACAGGGGGCGATGAGCAGTTCTTC

d_gene: NA
abundance: NA
j_gene: TRBJ2-5
v_gene: TRBV2
CDR3aa: CASSDLAGEVETQYF
CDR3nt: TGTGCCAGCAGTGACCTCGCAGGGGAGGTAGAGACCCAGTACTTC

d_gene: NA
abundance: NA
j_gene: TRBJ2-7
v_gene: TRBV28
CDR3aa: CASSFHQVPYEQYF
CDR3nt: TGTGCCAGCAGTTTCCACCAGGTTCCCTACGAGCAGTACTTC

d_gene: TRBD1
abundance: once
j_gene: TRBJ2-5
v_gene: TRBV27
CDR3aa: CASPAGTGVIKETQYF
CDR3nt: TGTGCCAGCCCCGCCGGGACAGGGGTGATCAAAGAGACCCAGTACTTC

d_gene: TRBD2
abundance: NA
j_gene: TRBJ2-1
v_gene: TRBV12-5
CDR3aa: CASAPGLAGVSGEQFF
CDR3nt: TGTGCTAGTGCCCCGGGACTAGCGGGAGTGTCTGGTGAGCAGTTCTTC

d_gene: NA
abundance: NA
j_gene: TRBJ2-7
v_gene: TRBV5-1
CDR3aa: CASSLGFSGRSSYEQYF
CDR3nt: TGCGCCAGCAGCTTGGGTTTCTCGGGCCGGAGCTCCTACGAGCAGTACTTC

d_gene: NA
abundance: NA
j_gene: TRBJ1-2
v_gene: TRBV7-6
CDR3aa: CASSLEARDYGYTF
CDR3nt: TGTGCCAGCAGCTTAGAGGCCCGGGACTATGGCTACACCTTC

d_gene: NA
abundance: NA
j_gene: TRBJ1-1
v_gene: TRBV27
CDR3aa: CASRGGGAFNTEAFF
CDR3nt: TGTGCCAGCAGAGGGGGGGGCGCGTTTAACACTGAAGCTTTCTTT

d_gene: TRBD2
abundance: few
j_gene: TRBJ2-7
v_gene: TRBV11-2
CDR3aa: CASSLGLGREGYF
CDR3nt: TGTGCCAGCAGCTTAGGTCTCGGGAGGGAGGGGTACTTC

d_gene: TRBD2
abundance: few
j_gene: TRBJ2-1
v_gene: TRBV18
CDR3aa: CASSRDYQQRNEQFF
CDR3nt: TGTGCCAGCTCACGGGACTACCAACAGAGGAATGAGCAGTTCTTC

d_gene: NA
abundance: NA
j_gene: TRBJ2-2
v_gene: TRBV28
CDR3aa: CASRQAPGELFF
CDR3nt: TGTGCCAGCAGACAGGCCCCCGGGGAGCTGTTTTTT

d_gene: NA
abundance: few
j_gene: TRBJ2-3
v_gene: TRBV10-3
CDR3aa: CAISDSTDTQYF
CDR3nt: TGTGCCATCAGTGACTCAACAGATACGCAGTATTTT

d_gene: TRBD1
abundance: once
j_gene: TRBJ1-5
v_gene: TRBV28
CDR3aa: CASNTGQVDQPQHF
CDR3nt: TGTGCCAGCAATACGGGACAGGTGGATCAGCCCCAGCATTTT

d_gene: NA
abundance: NA
j_gene: TRBJ1-3
v_gene: TRBV7-9
CDR3aa: CASSLEGNTIYF
CDR3nt: TGTGCCAGCAGCTTAGAGGGAAACACCATATATTTT

d_gene: NA
abundance: many
j_gene: TRBJ1-2
v_gene: TRBV27
CDR3aa: CASSLTGPSYGYTF
CDR3nt: TGTGCCAGCAGTTTGACGGGACCTAGCTATGGCTACACCTTC

d_gene: NA
abundance: NA
j_gene: TRBJ1-2
v_gene: TRBV11-2
CDR3aa: CASSSFLEQSIYGYTF
CDR3nt: TGTGCCAGCAGCTCCTTCCTTGAACAGAGTATCTATGGCTACACCTTC